This T cell receptor beta chain originates from a study of T cell responses to AZD1222 COVID-19 vaccine. Study-level information: Second doses that came at about 4 or about 12 weeks were put together. Study conclusions and caveats: The CD4 TCRs associated with vaccination extended across spike and predominated at 160-218 and 743-854. Among spike-specific TCRs, nearly half reportedly target unmutated variant regions. Two AZD1222 administrations were followed by greater Spike-specific TCR breadth and depth.

Repertoires were generated with immunoSEQ multiplex PCR, while TCRdb's copy carries only in-frame clones and drops some. The sample carries around 200,000 clones, around nine tenths recorded once. As concerns this clone: The antigen is undetermined.

This receptor was identified in an adult in good health. Sequenced here: peripheral blood, sampled on day 0 of AZD1222 vaccination.

In nucleotides, the CDR3 is TGTGCCAGCAGCCACCCGGGACTAGCGGGAGGCGAGCAGTACTTC. This encodes CASSHPGLAGGEQYF. This rearrangement joins TRBV27 to TRBJ2-7; 15 bases align to TRBD2. This CDR3 comprises 15 residues. The germline V gene has CDR1 MNHEY and CDR2 SMNVEV (reference sequence). The junction had 6 bases not matched to a gene; V was cut back by 6 bases and J by 6 bases.